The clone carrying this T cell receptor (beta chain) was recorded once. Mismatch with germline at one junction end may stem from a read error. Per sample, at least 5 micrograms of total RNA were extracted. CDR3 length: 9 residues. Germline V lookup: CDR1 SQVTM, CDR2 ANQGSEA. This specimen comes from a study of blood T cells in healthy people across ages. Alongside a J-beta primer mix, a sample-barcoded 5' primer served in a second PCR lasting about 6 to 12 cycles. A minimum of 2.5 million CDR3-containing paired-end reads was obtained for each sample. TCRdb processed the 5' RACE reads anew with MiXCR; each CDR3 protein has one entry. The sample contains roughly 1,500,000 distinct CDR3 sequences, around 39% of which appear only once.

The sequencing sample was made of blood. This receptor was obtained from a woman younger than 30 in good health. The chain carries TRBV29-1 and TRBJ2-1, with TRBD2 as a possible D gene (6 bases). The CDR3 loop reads CGVGGVEFF. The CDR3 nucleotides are TGCGGCGTGGGGGGTGTCGAGTTCTTC.